Included here is one T cell receptor beta chain sequence, with context. Its antigen remains unidentified. This specimen comes from a study of CD8+ T cells in alopecia areata. The wider study: Severity was scored as percentage of affected scalp area in treated patients. Findings and limits, study-wide: A large proportion of expanded lesional clones were detected persisting in scalp and blood during tofacitinib.

Treatment denoted: oral pan-JAK inhibitor, 5-10 mg twice daily. In each case, RNA was isolated and then reverse transcribed into cDNA as the sequencing template. The protocol was immunoSEQ multiplex PCR, while the TCRdb copy is restricted to in-frame clones and leaves out a portion. Here the sample spans 180,000 or so clones, 55% to 70% being singletons. From germline, CDR1 is SGHNT and CDR2 YENEEA. This CDR3 region has 13 residues. V lost 4 bases, J lost 5 bases, and 9 bases lay in between. The material was CD4+ T cells sorted from blood, obtained at week 24, from a patient treated with tofacitinib. The genes are TRBV11-3 and TRBJ2-1; D remains unclear. The receptor's source is a human donor with alopecia areata. Here the CDR3 DNA reads TGTGCCAGCAGCTCCCGGTTCGACAATGAGCAGTTCTTC. Its translation: CASSSRFDNEQFF.